The 27 T cell receptor beta chains reported below all come from one sample, sequenced in a study of blood T cell repertoires in COVID-19. Assay used: immunoSEQ multiplex PCR; TCRdb lists only in-frame clones, some missing. The repertoire holds roughly 250,000 clones, with 88% as singletons. The sample consisted of PBMCs or T cells enriched from blood (not recorded which). The receptor set was obtained from a woman in her forties or fifties who had recovered from COVID-19.

The J gene is TRBJ2-7, the V gene TRBV6-5; tentatively, D is TRBD1 (6 bases). Germline V gene data show CDR1 as MNHEY and CDR2 as SVGAGI. Trimming removed 6 bases from V and 4 bases from J, with 19 bases in between. The length of the CDR3 is 15 residues. The DNA for the CDR3 is TGTGCCAGCAGACAAACCGGGACACCTTATTACGAGCAGTACTTC. Protein: CASRQTGTPYYEQYF.

V gene TRBV4-2 combines with J gene TRBJ1-4, with D possibly being TRBD1 (6 bases). The germline CDR1 and CDR2 sequences are LGHNA and YNFKEQ. This CDR3 comprises 15 residues. The ends were cut back, 5 bases at V and 6 bases at J, with 16 bases in the middle. The CDR3 DNA sequence: TGTGCCAGCAGCGAGCCGGGGCAGGGGTATGAAAAACTGTTTTTT. The encoded protein is CASSEPGQGYEKLFF.

CDR3 nucleotide sequence: TGTGCCAGCAGTACCCCGGACAGGTTCCATGGGCAGTACTTC. Its translation: CASSTPDRFHGQYF. This chain connects TRBV28 to TRBJ2-7; TRBD1 aligns across 7 bases. The V and J ends lost 5 bases and 9 bases, in that order; junction bases with no gene match: 13. The CDR3 covers 14 residues. Germline CDR1 and CDR2: MDHEN and SYDVKM.

The CDR3 nucleotides are TGTGCCTGGAGTTTCAGTATGAACACTGAAGCTTTCTTT. Translating gives CAWSFSMNTEAFF. The V call is TRBV30, the J call TRBJ1-1; D not resolved. The V and J ends lost 2 bases and 0 bases respectively, with 7 bases between them. The CDR3 has 13 residues. In germline, CDR1 is GTSNPN, CDR2 SVGIG (reference sequence).

The rearrangement joins TRBV9 to TRBJ1-5; the D is unclear. Germline lookup yields CDR1 SGDLS and CDR2 YYNGEE. The length of the CDR3 is 14 residues. Trimming took off 4 bases at V and 1 base at J, with 9 bases between the two ends. CDR3 region: CASSRVDSNQPQHF. As DNA, the CDR3 is TGTGCCAGCAGCCGGGTCGACAGCAATCAGCCCCAGCATTTT. Combining the CDR3 with reference TRBV9 and TRBJ1-5 gives the whole variable domain DSGVTQTPKHLITATGQRVTLRCSPRSGDLSVYWYQQSLDQGLQFLIQYYNGEERAKGNILERFSAQQFPDLHSELNLSSLELGDSALYFCASSRVDSNQPQHFGDGTRLSIL.

The chain employs TRBV5-8 and TRBJ1-6; D is uncertain. V lost 2 bases to trimming and J lost 7 bases, with 10 bases between them. Germline CDR1 SGHTS, CDR2 YDEGEE. CDR3 length: 14 residues. CDR3 sequence reads: CASSFGLRNSPLHF. The CDR3 nucleotides are TGTGCCAGCAGCTTTGGACTGCGAAATTCACCCCTCCACTTT.

The CDR3 spells CASRFGLLRGNSPLHF. The CDR3 nucleotides are TGTGCCAGCAGGTTTGGGCTACTCAGGGGTAATTCACCCCTCCACTTT. This chain connects TRBV27 to TRBJ1-6, with a weak D call TRBD1 (6 bases). This CDR3 contains 16 residues. Trimming took off 6 bases at V and 6 bases at J, with 18 bases between the two ends. Germline values: CDR1 MNHEY, CDR2 SMNVEV (reference sequence).

V gene TRBV9 combines with J gene TRBJ2-1; D call uncertain. This CDR3 has 11 residues. Germline CDR1 SGDLS, CDR2 YYNGEE. V was clipped by 4 bases and J by 10 bases, with 9 bases between them. The DNA of the CDR3 is TGTGCCAGCAGCTCTAGTTTCGAGCAGTTCTTC. It translates to CASSSSFEQFF.

This clone occurred once. The rearrangement joins TRBV4-3 to TRBJ1-3, with TRBD1 matching over 7 bases. The ends lost 5 bases at V and 2 bases at J; junction bases unmatched: 3. Germline V lookup: CDR1 LGHNA, CDR2 YSLEER. This CDR3 comprises 14 residues. The CDR3 DNA is TGCGCCAGCAGCAGAAGGGGGCCTGGAAACACCATATATTTT. It translates to CASSRRGPGNTIYF.

The rearrangement joins TRBV6-6 to TRBJ1-6, with D maybe TRBD1 (5 bases). Trimming removed 0 bases from V and 7 bases from J, with 10 bases in between. The CDR3 is 15 amino acids. From germline, CDR1 is MNHNY and CDR2 SVGAGI (reference sequence). The CDR3 reads CASSYSGGKNSPLHF. The DNA for the CDR3 is TGTGCCAGCAGTTACTCGGGGGGGAAAAATTCACCCCTCCACTTT.

This chain connects TRBV6-1 to TRBJ1-2, with a possible D match to TRBD1 (5 bases). The CDR3 totals 15 residues. Germline CDR1 reads MNHNS; CDR2 reads SASEGT. Trimming cost V 0 bases and J 4 bases, with 12 bases left between them. Written as DNA, the CDR3 is TGTGCCAGCAGTGAAGCTTTGGGGCTCGGCTATGGCTACACCTTC. Its translation is CASSEALGLGYGYTF.

The CDR3 reads CASSQVPGTNEKLFF. The CDR3 nucleotides are TGCGCCAGCAGCCAAGTTCCAGGGACTAATGAAAAACTGTTTTTT. V gene TRBV4-3 combines with J gene TRBJ1-4; the D gene is possibly TRBD1 (5 bases). The CDR3 sequence is 15 residues long. The germline V gene has CDR1 LGHNA and CDR2 YSLEER. Trimming cost V 1 base and J 2 bases, with 8 bases left between them.

The chain employs TRBV6-5 and TRBJ2-7, with 8 bases aligning to TRBD2. The CDR3 has 15 amino acids. V dropped 7 bases and J dropped 3; count of bases not matched to a gene: 11. Germline lookup yields CDR1 MNHEY and CDR2 SVGAGI. CDR3 region: CASTLAAGGYYEQYF. The CDR3, as DNA: TGTGCCAGCACCTTGGCGGCGGGAGGTTACTACGAGCAGTACTTC.

CDR3 loop: CASSMDMNTEAFF. CDR3 in DNA: TGTGCCAGCAGTATGGACATGAACACTGAAGCTTTCTTT. This chain links TRBV27 with TRBJ1-1; D perhaps matches TRBD1 (5 bases). This CDR3 has 13 residues. V was shortened by 5 bases and J by 0 bases, with 7 bases between the two germline ends. The germline CDR1 and CDR2 sequences are MNHEY and SMNVEV (reference sequence).

This clone was recorded once. The gene calls are TRBV24-1 and TRBJ1-5; D may be TRBD1 (6 bases). Germline values: CDR1 KGHDR, CDR2 SFDVKD. V lost 6 bases and J lost 5, with 10 bases in between. The CDR3 has 13 amino acids. The CDR3: CATSQGPHQPQHF. Here the CDR3 DNA reads TGTGCCACCAGTCAGGGGCCCCATCAGCCCCAGCATTTT.

The chain uses TRBV3-1 (or the pseudogene TRBV3-2) and TRBJ2-3; 10 bases map to TRBD1. The germline gives CDR1 LGHDT, CDR2 YNNKEL (reference sequence). CDR3 length equals 16 residues. With V trimmed by 0 bases and J by 5 bases, 5 bases remained unmatched. The CDR3 is CASSQDLGQGQDTQYF. The CDR3 DNA is TGTGCCAGCAGCCAAGATCTGGGACAGGGGCAAGATACGCAGTATTTT.

The V and J genes are TRBV20-1 and TRBJ1-5; tentatively, D is TRBD1 (5 bases). Looked up from germline, CDR1 is DFQATT and CDR2 is SNEGSKA (reference sequence). Trimming stripped 3 bases from V and 0 bases from J, with 12 bases between. The CDR3 is 15 amino acids. CDR3: CSASFGGSSNQPQHF. CDR3 nucleotide sequence: TGCAGTGCTAGTTTCGGGGGTAGTAGCAATCAGCCCCAGCATTTT.

The rearrangement joins TRBV11-1 to TRBJ2-1; TRBD2 aligns across 16 bases. The J segment lost 5 bases and the V segment lost 4 bases, leaving 2 bases of the junction unmatched. CDR3 size: 16 residues. The V gene's germline CDR1 is SGHAT and CDR2 FQDESV (reference sequence). The CDR3 sequence is CASSSGLAGGDNEQFF. CDR3 sequence (DNA): TGTGCCAGCAGCTCGGGACTAGCGGGAGGGGACAATGAGCAGTTCTTC.

The sample holds a few counts of this clone. The V call is TRBV29-1, the J call TRBJ2-1; D is perhaps TRBD2 (6 bases). Deletions cut 6 bases from V and 7 bases from J, with 22 bases between. The CDR3 has 15 amino acids. Germline assignment: CDR1 SQVTM and CDR2 ANQGSEA. CDR3 nucleotide sequence: TGCAGCGTCCCGTTATACGGCGGAGGGTGGAATGAGCAGTTCTTC. This codes for CSVPLYGGGWNEQFF.

The chain carries TRBV29-1 and TRBJ2-5; TRBD1 aligns across 9 bases. V dropped 6 bases and J dropped 5; count of bases not matched to a gene: 4. CDR3 size: 12 residues. Germline lookup yields CDR1 SQVTM and CDR2 ANQGSEA. DNA of the CDR3: TGCAGCGTGGGGGACAGGGCTGAGACCCAGTACTTC. Amino acid sequence: CSVGDRAETQYF.

CDR3 sequence reads: CASSLDRNAGANVLTF. The CDR3 coding sequence is TGTGCCAGCAGCTTAGACAGGAACGCTGGGGCCAACGTCCTGACTTTC. The V and J genes are TRBV7-2 and TRBJ2-6, with D perhaps matching TRBD1 (5 bases). The CDR3 runs 16 residues. The V end lost 1 base, the J end lost 2 bases, and 9 bases lay between the germline ends. CDR1 is SGHTA, CDR2 FQGNSA, per germline. The full variable domain, its missing parts supplied by reference TRBV7-2 and TRBJ2-6, is GAGVSQSPSNKVTEKGKDVELRCDPISGHTALYWYRQSLGQGLEFLIYFQGNSAPDKSGLPSDRFSAERTGGSVSTLTIQRTQQEDSAVYLCASSLDRNAGANVLTFGAGSRLTVL.

The chain recombines TRBV24-1 with TRBJ2-1; the match to TRBD1 covers 8 bases. The CDR3 loop spans 16 amino acids. J gave up 7 bases and V 1 base, and 8 bases lay outside the gene matches. Germline V gene lookup returns CDR1 KGHDR and CDR2 SFDVKD. DNA for the CDR3: TGTGCCACCAGTGATTTAACCCAGGGGGCTAAGAATGAGCAGTTCTTC. Its protein is CATSDLTQGAKNEQFF.

V and J are TRBV7-3 and TRBJ2-3, with D possibly matching TRBD1 (5 bases). The CDR3 loop spans 16 amino acids. V was cut by 1 base and J by 3 bases, with 14 bases left in between. The V gene's germline CDR1 is SGHTA and CDR2 FQGTGA. CDR3 sequence (DNA): TGTGCCAGCAGCTTAAATCCAGGGCTGGGGACAGATACGCAGTATTTT. It encodes CASSLNPGLGTDTQYF.

V and J are TRBV19 and TRBJ1-1, with 12 bases lining up with TRBD1. This CDR3 comprises 14 residues. With 6 bases clipped from V and 11 bases from J, the junction kept 10 bases outside the gene matches. Germline lookup yields CDR1 LNHDA and CDR2 SQIVND (reference sequence). DNA for the CDR3: TGTGCCAGTAGCATGGGACAGGGGGCGCTTTTCGCTTTCTTT. Its translation: CASSMGQGALFAFF. The variable domain in full, completed from reference TRBV19 and TRBJ1-1, reads DGGITQSPKYLFRKEGQNVTLSCEQNLNHDAMYWYRQDPGQGLRLIYYSQIVNDFQKGDIAEGYSVSREKKESFPLTVTSAQKNPTAFYLCASSMGQGALFAFFGQGTRLTVV.

V and J are TRBV27 and TRBJ2-6, with 7 bases that match TRBD2. The junction had 3 bases not matched to a gene; V was cut back by 2 bases and J by 2 bases. This CDR3 is 16 amino acids long. Per germline, CDR1 MNHEY and CDR2 SMNVEV (reference sequence). CDR3: CASSLGGVPGANVLTF. The CDR3 DNA sequence: TGTGCCAGCAGTTTAGGGGGGGTACCTGGGGCCAACGTCCTGACTTTC.

The gene calls are TRBV30 and TRBJ2-4; a weak D match, TRBD2 (5 bases). The CDR3 consists of 14 residues. Trimming took off 0 bases at V and 7 bases at J, with 13 bases between the two ends. Germline values: CDR1 GTSNPN, CDR2 SVGIG (reference sequence). As DNA, the CDR3 is TGTGCCTGGAGTGTATCTCTCCCGGGGAACATTCAGTACTTC. Amino acids: CAWSVSLPGNIQYF.

V usage is TRBV5-1 and J usage is TRBJ2-1, with a possible D match to TRBD2 (5 bases). The CDR3 length is 13 residues. Germline V gene data show CDR1 as SGHRS and CDR2 as YFSETQ. The V end lost 4 bases, the J end lost 15 bases, and 20 bases lay between the germline ends. The CDR3, as DNA: TGCGCCAGCAGCCCAGAGAGGGTGGTAGCGCCGTTCTTC. This translates into CASSPERVVAPFF.